Listed below are T cell receptor beta chains from one sample, sequenced in a study of T cell responses to AZD1222 COVID-19 vaccine. The repertoire was sequenced with immunoSEQ multiplex PCR; TCRdb's copy has only in-frame clones and lacks some. Altogether around 180,000 clones are present, about nine tenths being singletons, with the ten largest covering around 2.6%. Source: peripheral blood, taken on day 0 of AZD1222 vaccination. The source of these receptors is an adult in good health. Each CDR3 is given without its conserved first and last residue. D genes are given only for firm matches.

d_gene	v_gene	j_gene	CDR3aa
.	TRBV9	TRBJ2-1	ASSPQVGRSYNEQF
.	TRBV6-2/TRBV6-3	TRBJ1-1	ASSYVQNTEAF
.	TRBV6-5	TRBJ1-5	ASSLGGGGNQPQH
.	TRBV30	TRBJ1-2	AWSQGFRYT
TRBD1	TRBV7-8	TRBJ1-1	ASSLFGQGETEAF
TRBD1	TRBV28	TRBJ1-2	ASSSGTGSLNGYGYT
TRBD1	TRBV6-5	TRBJ1-2	ASSSGQGSNYGYT
TRBD2	TRBV19	TRBJ2-7	ASSITQRGSYEQY
.	TRBV28	TRBJ2-7	ASIDPRPPYEQY
TRBD2	TRBV2	TRBJ2-3	ASRLAGSTDTQY
.	TRBV28	TRBJ1-5	ASRDTVLSNQPQH
TRBD1	TRBV5-1	TRBJ1-4	ASSPGTAAEKLF
.	TRBV27	TRBJ1-4	ASSFATTNEKLF
TRBD2	TRBV7-9	TRBJ2-5	ASQPGLGQETQY
TRBD1	TRBV9	TRBJ1-5	ASNEGTANQPQH
.	TRBV19	TRBJ2-1	ASSIDSYNEQF
TRBD2	TRBV4-2	TRBJ2-1	ASSQGLAGRSYNEQF
.	TRBV6-5	TRBJ2-1	ASSYSRWNEQF
.	TRBV30	TRBJ2-7	AWSVTAYEQY
TRBD2	TRBV28	TRBJ2-1	ASSLPSGVAGGEFGF
.	TRBV20-1	TRBJ2-1	SATAANEQF
TRBD1	TRBV19	TRBJ1-5	ASSLTGLRQPQH
.	TRBV28	TRBJ1-2	ASIEGPNYGYT
TRBD1	TRBV19	TRBJ2-7	ASSRAGQGGTYEQY
.	TRBV19	TRBJ1-1	ASRPQTVRLEAF
.	TRBV5-6	TRBJ1-2	ASSLYRQGANYGYT
TRBD1	TRBV2	TRBJ2-2	ASRRLTAARTGDYTGELF
TRBD1	TRBV28	TRBJ1-3	ASRIQGGPSGNTIY
.	TRBV9	TRBJ1-2	ASSPARGVYGYT